These T cell receptor beta chains were read from a single sample in a study of blood T cell repertoires in COVID-19. Data came from immunoSEQ multiplex PCR; TCRdb stores just in-frame clones and leaves some out. The sample has fewer than 450,000 clones; 90% are singletons. Material for sequencing was PBMCs or T cells enriched from blood (not recorded which). These receptors originate from a man aged 18 to 30 who had recovered from COVID-19. Both conserved end residues are trimmed from each CDR3. Each record gives: V gene, CDR3 protein.

v_call: TRBV15
cdr3_aa: ATSRGLAGIYEQF

v_call: TRBV30
cdr3_aa: AWSRGTMEKLF

v_call: TRBV5-4
cdr3_aa: ASSTPTSGFQETQY

v_call: TRBV28
cdr3_aa: ASSSRIYEQY

v_call: TRBV7-9
cdr3_aa: ASSLPGQGSDTQY

v_call: TRBV2
cdr3_aa: ASSVMVQGRSSGNTIY

v_call: TRBV24-1
cdr3_aa: ATSDMTSGSIDTQY

v_call: TRBV5-5
cdr3_aa: ASRPNQAVLYGYT

v_call: TRBV19
cdr3_aa: ASSGQGTYEQY

v_call: TRBV4-1
cdr3_aa: ASSRNSGSEGETQY

v_call: TRBV9
cdr3_aa: ASSVGGGYGYT

v_call: TRBV5-5
cdr3_aa: ASSPLDRANTEAF

v_call: TRBV18
cdr3_aa: ASSPPGLGGPYT

v_call: TRBV19
cdr3_aa: ASSIDQGQGRYNSPLH

v_call: TRBV11-2
cdr3_aa: ASSLIGSGSLDTQY

v_call: TRBV19
cdr3_aa: ASSGKAEERGLDIQY

v_call: TRBV7-3
cdr3_aa: ASSSKRGTGNTGELF

v_call: TRBV21-1
cdr3_aa: ASSSSDRNNQPQH

v_call: TRBV19
cdr3_aa: ASSIDTGVKLF

v_call: TRBV10-3
cdr3_aa: AIRPTAITDTQY

v_call: TRBV7-9
cdr3_aa: ASSGSGPRLGY

v_call: TRBV2
cdr3_aa: ASLAGTLNTEAF

v_call: TRBV2
cdr3_aa: ASSRTGGDYGYT

v_call: TRBV2
cdr3_aa: ASSWGQGDTEAF

v_call: TRBV11-2
cdr3_aa: ASSPGLALAYNEQF

v_call: TRBV5-1
cdr3_aa: ASSWTGKRAGGLSEQY

v_call: TRBV3-1/TRBV3-2
cdr3_aa: ASSQSWSSDTEAF

v_call: TRBV10-3
cdr3_aa: ASRRGAQETQY

v_call: TRBV12-3/TRBV12-4
cdr3_aa: ASSQGQGHEQY

v_call: TRBV6-5
cdr3_aa: ASSYRGTDGTQY

v_call: TRBV27
cdr3_aa: ASSLMGSDGGWPQH

v_call: TRBV5-5
cdr3_aa: ASSPGTVMNTEAF